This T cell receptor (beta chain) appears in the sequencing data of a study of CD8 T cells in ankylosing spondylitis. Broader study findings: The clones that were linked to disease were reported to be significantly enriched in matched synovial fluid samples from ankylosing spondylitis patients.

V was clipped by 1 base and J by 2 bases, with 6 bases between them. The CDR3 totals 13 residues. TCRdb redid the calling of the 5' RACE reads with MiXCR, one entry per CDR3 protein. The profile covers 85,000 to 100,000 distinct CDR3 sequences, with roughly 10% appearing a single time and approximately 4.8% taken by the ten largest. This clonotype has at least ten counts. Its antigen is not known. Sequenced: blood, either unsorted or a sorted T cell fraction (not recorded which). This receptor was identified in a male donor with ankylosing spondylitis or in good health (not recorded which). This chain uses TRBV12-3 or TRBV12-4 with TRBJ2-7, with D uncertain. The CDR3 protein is CASSLGLTYEQYF. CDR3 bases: TGTGCCAGCAGTTTAGGACTGACCTACGAGCAGTACTTC.